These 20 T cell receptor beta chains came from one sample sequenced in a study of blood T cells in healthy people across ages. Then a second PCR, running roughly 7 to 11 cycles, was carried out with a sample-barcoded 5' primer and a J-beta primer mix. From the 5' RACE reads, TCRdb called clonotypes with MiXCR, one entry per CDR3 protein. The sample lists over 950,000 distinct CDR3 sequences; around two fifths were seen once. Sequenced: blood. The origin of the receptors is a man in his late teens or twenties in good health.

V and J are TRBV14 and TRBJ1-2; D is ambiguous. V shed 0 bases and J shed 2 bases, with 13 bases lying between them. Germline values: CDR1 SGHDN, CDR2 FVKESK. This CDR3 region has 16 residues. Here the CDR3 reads CASSQDGLGRNYGYTF. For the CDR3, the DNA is TGTGCCAGCAGCCAAGATGGGTTGGGGAGAAACTATGGCTACACCTTC. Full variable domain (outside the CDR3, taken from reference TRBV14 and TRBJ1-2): EAGVTQFPSHSVIEKGQTVTLRCDPISGHDNLYWYRRVMGKEIKFLLHFVKESKQDESGMPNNRFLAERTGGTYSTLKVQPAELEDSGVYFCASSQDGLGRNYGYTFGSGTRLTVV.

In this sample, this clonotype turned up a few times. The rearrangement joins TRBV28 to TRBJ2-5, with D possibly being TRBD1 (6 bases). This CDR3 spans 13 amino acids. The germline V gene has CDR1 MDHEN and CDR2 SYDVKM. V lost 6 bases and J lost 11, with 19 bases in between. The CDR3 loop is CASRLKTDREQYF. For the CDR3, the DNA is TGTGCCAGCAGACTCAAAACGGACAGAGAGCAGTACTTC.

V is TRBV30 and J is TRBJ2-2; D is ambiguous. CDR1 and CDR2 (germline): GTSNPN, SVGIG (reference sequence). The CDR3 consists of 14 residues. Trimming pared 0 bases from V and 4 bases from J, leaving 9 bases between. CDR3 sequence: CAWSVVVRTGELFF. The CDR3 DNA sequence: TGTGCCTGGAGTGTAGTAGTCCGCACCGGGGAGCTGTTTTTT. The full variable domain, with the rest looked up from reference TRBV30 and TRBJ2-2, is SQTIHQWPATLVQPVGSPLSLECTVEGTSNPNLYWYRQAAGRGLQLLFYSVGIGQISSEVPQNLSASRPQDRQFILSSKKLLLSDSGFYLCAWSVVVRTGELFFGEGSRLTVL.

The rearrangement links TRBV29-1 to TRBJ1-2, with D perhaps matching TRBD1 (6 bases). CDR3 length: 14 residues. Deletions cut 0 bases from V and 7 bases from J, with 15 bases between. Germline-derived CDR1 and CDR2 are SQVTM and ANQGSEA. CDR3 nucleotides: TGCAGCGTTGAAGAGGAACAGGGAGGCAGTGGCTACACCTTC. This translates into CSVEEEQGGSGYTF.

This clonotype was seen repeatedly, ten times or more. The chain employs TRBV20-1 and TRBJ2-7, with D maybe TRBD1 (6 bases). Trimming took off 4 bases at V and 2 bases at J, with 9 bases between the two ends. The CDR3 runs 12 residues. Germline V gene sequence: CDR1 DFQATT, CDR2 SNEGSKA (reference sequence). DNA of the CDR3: TGCAGTGCTAAAAGGACAGCCTACGAGCAGTACTTC. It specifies CSAKRTAYEQYF.

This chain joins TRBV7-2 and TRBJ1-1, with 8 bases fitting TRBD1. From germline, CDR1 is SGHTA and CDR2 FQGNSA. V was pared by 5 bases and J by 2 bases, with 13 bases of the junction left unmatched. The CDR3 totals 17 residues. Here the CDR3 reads CASSTPSGTGVNTEAFF. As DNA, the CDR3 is TGTGCCAGCAGCACCCCGTCGGGGACAGGCGTCAACACTGAAGCTTTCTTT. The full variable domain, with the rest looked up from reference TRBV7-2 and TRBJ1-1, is GAGVSQSPSNKVTEKGKDVELRCDPISGHTALYWYRQSLGQGLEFLIYFQGNSAPDKSGLPSDRFSAERTGGSVSTLTIQRTQQEDSAVYLCASSTPSGTGVNTEAFFGQGTRLTVV.

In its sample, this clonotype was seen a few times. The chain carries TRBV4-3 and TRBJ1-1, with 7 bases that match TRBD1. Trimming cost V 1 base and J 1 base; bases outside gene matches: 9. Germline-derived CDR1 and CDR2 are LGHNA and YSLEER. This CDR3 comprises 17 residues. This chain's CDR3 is CASSQGPGQKKNTEAFF. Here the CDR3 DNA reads TGCGCCAGCAGCCAAGGGCCGGGACAGAAAAAGAACACTGAAGCTTTCTTT.

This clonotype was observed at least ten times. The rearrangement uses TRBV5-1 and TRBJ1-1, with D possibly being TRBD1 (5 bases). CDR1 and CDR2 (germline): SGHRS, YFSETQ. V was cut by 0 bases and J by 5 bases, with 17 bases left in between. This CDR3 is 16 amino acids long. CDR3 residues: CASSLVIDGRGTEAFF. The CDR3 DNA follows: TGCGCCAGCAGCTTGGTAATCGACGGGAGGGGTACTGAAGCTTTCTTT. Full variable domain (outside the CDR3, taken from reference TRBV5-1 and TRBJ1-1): KAGVTQTPRYLIKTRGQQVTLSCSPISGHRSVSWYQQTPGQGLQFLFEYFSETQRNKGNFPGRFSGRQFSNSRSEMNVSTLELGDSALYLCASSLVIDGRGTEAFFGQGTRLTVV.

The CDR3 DNA reads TGTGCCAGCAGAATCGACAGGGACTTGAACACCGGGGAGCTGTTTTTT. Translated, it gives CASRIDRDLNTGELFF. This chain joins TRBV6-5 and TRBJ2-2; D possibly corresponds to TRBD1 (7 bases). There are 16 residues in the CDR3. V lost 6 bases and J 1 base, leaving 15 bases between the germline ends. Germline values: CDR1 MNHEY, CDR2 SVGAGI.

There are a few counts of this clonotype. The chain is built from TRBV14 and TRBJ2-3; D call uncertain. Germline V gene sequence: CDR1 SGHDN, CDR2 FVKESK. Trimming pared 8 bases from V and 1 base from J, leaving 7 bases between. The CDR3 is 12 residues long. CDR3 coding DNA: TGTGCCAGCGGAAAGGGCACAGATACGCAGTATTTT. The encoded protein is CASGKGTDTQYF. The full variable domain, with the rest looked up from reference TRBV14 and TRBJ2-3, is EAGVTQFPSHSVIEKGQTVTLRCDPISGHDNLYWYRRVMGKEIKFLLHFVKESKQDESGMPNNRFLAERTGGTYSTLKVQPAELEDSGVYFCASGKGTDTQYFGPGTRLTVL.

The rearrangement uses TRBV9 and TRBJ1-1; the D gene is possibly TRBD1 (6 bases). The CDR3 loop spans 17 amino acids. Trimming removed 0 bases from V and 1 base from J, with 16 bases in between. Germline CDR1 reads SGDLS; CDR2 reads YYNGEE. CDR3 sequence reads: CASSVGDTHVKNTEAFF. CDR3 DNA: TGTGCCAGCAGCGTAGGGGACACTCATGTGAAGAACACTGAAGCTTTCTTT.

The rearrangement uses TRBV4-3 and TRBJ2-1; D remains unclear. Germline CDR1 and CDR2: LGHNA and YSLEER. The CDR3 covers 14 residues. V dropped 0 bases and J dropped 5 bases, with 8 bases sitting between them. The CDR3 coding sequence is TGCGCCAGCAGCCAAGATCCCTGGGACAATGAGCAGTTCTTC. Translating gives CASSQDPWDNEQFF.

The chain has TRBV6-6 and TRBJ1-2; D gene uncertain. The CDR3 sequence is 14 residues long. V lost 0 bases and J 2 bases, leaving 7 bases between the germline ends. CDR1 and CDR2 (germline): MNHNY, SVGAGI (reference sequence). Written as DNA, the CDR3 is TGTGCCAGCAGTTACTCCGACTCCAACTATGGCTACACCTTC. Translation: CASSYSDSNYGYTF.

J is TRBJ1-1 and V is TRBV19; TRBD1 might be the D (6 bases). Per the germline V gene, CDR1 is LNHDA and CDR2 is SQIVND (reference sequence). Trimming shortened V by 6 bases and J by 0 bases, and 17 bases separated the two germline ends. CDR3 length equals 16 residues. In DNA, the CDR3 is TGTGCCAGTAGCACCGACAGGTCGCACATGAACACTGAAGCTTTCTTT. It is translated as CASSTDRSHMNTEAFF.

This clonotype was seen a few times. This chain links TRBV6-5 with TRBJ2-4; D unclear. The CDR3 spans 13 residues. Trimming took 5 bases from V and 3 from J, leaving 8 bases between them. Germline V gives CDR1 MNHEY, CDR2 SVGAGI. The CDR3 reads CASSKERKNIQYF. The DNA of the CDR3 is TGTGCCAGCAGTAAAGAGCGCAAAAACATTCAGTACTTC.

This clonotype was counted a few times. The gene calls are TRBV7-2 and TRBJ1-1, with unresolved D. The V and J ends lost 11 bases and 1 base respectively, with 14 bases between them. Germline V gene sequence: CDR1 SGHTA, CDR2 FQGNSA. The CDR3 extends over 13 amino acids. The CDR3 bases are TGTGCCGGTTCGGGGAGCTGGAACACTGAAGCTTTCTTT. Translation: CAGSGSWNTEAFF.

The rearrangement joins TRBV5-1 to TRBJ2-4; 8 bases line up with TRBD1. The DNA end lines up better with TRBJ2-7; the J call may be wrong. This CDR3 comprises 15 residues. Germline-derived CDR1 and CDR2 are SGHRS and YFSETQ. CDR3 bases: TGCGCCAGCAGCTTGAGGACAGGGAATGGCTACGAGCAGTACTTC. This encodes CASSLRTGNGYEQYF.

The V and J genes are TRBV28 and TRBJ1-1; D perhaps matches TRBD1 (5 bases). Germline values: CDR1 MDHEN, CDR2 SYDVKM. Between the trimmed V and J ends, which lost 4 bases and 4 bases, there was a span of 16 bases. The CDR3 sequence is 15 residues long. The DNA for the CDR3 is TGTGCCAGCAGTTCACCCAGAGGGACGAGCACTGAAGCTTTCTTT. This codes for CASSSPRGTSTEAFF.

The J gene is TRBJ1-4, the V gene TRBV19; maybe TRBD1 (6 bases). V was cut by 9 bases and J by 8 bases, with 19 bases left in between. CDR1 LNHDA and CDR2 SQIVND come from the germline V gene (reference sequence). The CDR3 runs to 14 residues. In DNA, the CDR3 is TGTGCCAGCAGCCCTTCAGGGGAGGGCGAAAAACTGTTTTTT. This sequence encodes CASSPSGEGEKLFF.

The CDR3 DNA reads as TGTGCCAGCAGCTTGGGACAGGTCAACGGCCAGCCCCAGCATTTT. Protein: CASSLGQVNGQPQHF. This chain links TRBV7-2 with TRBJ1-5, with 8 bases aligning to TRBD1. The germline gives CDR1 SGHTA, CDR2 FQGNSA. CDR3 length equals 15 residues. V gave up 3 bases and J gave up 7 bases; unmatched junction bases: 8.